Listed below are T cell receptor beta chains from one sample, sequenced in a study of read filtering for tumor transcriptome and immune sequencing. One entry per CDR3 protein results from TCRdb running MiXCR on the reads. The profile covers about 35,000 distinct CDR3 sequences, with about 13% appearing a single time and 6.5% to 8.5% taken by the ten largest. Sequencing input: a population of CD138-negative cells sorted from bone marrow. All receptors come from a donor at least 40 years old with multiple myeloma. The CDR3 runs from the conserved cysteine through the conserved F or W. The order of the fields is clone size, V gene, J gene, D gene, CDR3 protein, CDR3 DNA. A D gene is named only where the DNA matches it firmly. For some rows the clone size is stated as once, few or many, or as a class when expanded; others skip it.

>NA|TRBV9|TRBJ2-1|TRBD2
CASSVGTSGRADNEQFF
TGTGCCAGCAGCGTAGGTACTAGCGGGAGGGCCGATAATGAGCAGTTCTTC
>many|TRBV4-2|TRBJ1-1|NA
CASSHAAGVNTEAFF
TGTGCCAGCAGCCACGCCGCGGGGGTGAACACTGAAGCTTTCTTT
>few|TRBV12-3/TRBV12-4|TRBJ2-7|TRBD1
CASSLTGAGGEQYF
TGTGCCAGCAGTTTGACAGGGGCCGGGGGCGAGCAGTACTTC
>many|TRBV5-1|TRBJ1-2|NA
CASSYDGQLVLGYTF
TGCGCCAGCAGCTATGACGGACAGCTAGTATTAGGCTACACCTTC
>many|TRBV19|TRBJ2-1|TRBD2
CASSIASGGADEQFF
TGTGCCAGTAGTATAGCTAGCGGGGGGGCCGATGAGCAGTTCTTC
>many|TRBV29-1|TRBJ1-1|NA
CSVVGRKGLDTEAFF
TGCAGCGTTGTAGGTCGTAAGGGCTTGGACACTGAAGCTTTCTTT
>many|TRBV12-3/TRBV12-4|TRBJ1-3|NA
CASSLERRFSGNTIYF
TGTGCCAGCAGTTTAGAGCGGAGATTCTCTGGAAACACCATATATTTT
>many|TRBV5-4|TRBJ2-5|TRBD1
CASSQGQQETQYF
TGTGCCAGCAGCCAGGGACAGCAAGAGACCCAGTACTTC
>many|TRBV2|TRBJ2-1|TRBD1
CASSGTANEQFF
TGTGCCAGCAGCGGGACAGCCAATGAGCAGTTCTTC
>many|TRBV12-3/TRBV12-4|TRBJ2-1|NA
CASSSINEQFF
TGTGCCAGCAGTTCCATCAATGAGCAGTTCTTC
>many|TRBV28|TRBJ2-3|NA
CASTGGHTDTQYF
TGTGCCAGCACAGGGGGGCACACAGATACGCAGTATTTT
>many|TRBV10-3|TRBJ2-7|NA
CAISVSGRSYEQYF
TGTGCCATCAGTGTCTCCGGGCGCTCCTACGAGCAGTACTTC
>many|TRBV6-4|TRBJ2-7|TRBD1
CASSDSQDRGPYEQYF
TGTGCCAGCAGTGACTCACAGGACAGGGGGCCCTACGAGCAGTACTTC
>medium-sized|TRBV7-3|TRBJ2-3|NA
CASSSSTDTQYF
TGTGCCAGCAGCTCGAGCACAGATACGCAGTATTTT
>many|TRBV7-2|TRBJ2-1|NA
CASSLMGTTNNEQFF
TGTGCCAGCAGCTTAATGGGGACAACAAACAATGAGCAGTTCTTC
>NA|TRBV12-3/TRBV12-4|TRBJ2-4|TRBD2
CASSLQSGGGNIRYF
TGTGCCAGCAGTCTCCAAAGCGGGGGAGGAAACATTCGGTACTTC
>many|TRBV25-1|TRBJ1-1|NA
CASLSGGRVEAFF
TGTGCCAGCCTGTCTGGAGGGCGGGTTGAAGCTTTCTTT
>many|TRBV12-3/TRBV12-4|TRBJ1-5|NA
CASSKGGNQPQHF
TGTGCCAGCAGTAAGGGGGGCAATCAGCCCCAGCATTTT
>many|TRBV6-1|TRBJ1-1|NA
CASRQFGPQGTEAFF
TGTGCCAGCAGACAATTCGGGCCCCAGGGCACTGAAGCTTTCTTT
>NA|TRBV18|TRBJ2-7|TRBD2
CASSPGTSDSYEQYF
TGTGCCAGCTCACCGGGGACTAGCGATTCCTACGAGCAGTACTTC
>many|TRBV6-2/TRBV6-3|TRBJ2-2|NA
CASSLPGSGELFF
TGTGCCAGCAGTCTCCCTGGGTCCGGGGAGCTGTTTTTT
>few|TRBV30|TRBJ2-1|NA
CAWSLGHNEQFF
TGTGCCTGGAGTTTAGGTCACAATGAGCAGTTCTTC
>once|TRBV30|TRBJ2-1|NA
CAWRGEDRRQGSTYNEQLF
TGTGCCTGGAGAGGGGAGGACCGCCGACAGGGTAGCACCTACAATGAGCAGCTCTTC
>many|TRBV6-5|TRBJ1-1|NA
CASSYFQGNPEAFF
TGTGCCAGCAGTTATTTCCAGGGTAATCCTGAAGCTTTCTTT
>many|TRBV2|TRBJ2-1|TRBD2
CASSEVSAGVSNEQFF
TGTGCCAGCAGTGAAGTTTCAGCGGGAGTCAGCAATGAGCAGTTCTTC
>many|TRBV12-3/TRBV12-4|TRBJ1-1|NA
CASSLMRQSSEAFF
TGTGCCAGTAGTTTAATGCGACAGTCGTCTGAAGCTTTCTTT
>NA|TRBV7-9|TRBJ2-1|TRBD2
CASSLGLAGDLDEQFF
TGTGCCAGCAGCTTAGGACTAGCGGGAGATCTCGATGAGCAGTTCTTC
>many|TRBV5-1|TRBJ1-4|NA
CASSLGPGTNEKLFF
TGCGCCAGCAGCTTGGGTCCGGGGACTAATGAAAAACTGTTTTTT